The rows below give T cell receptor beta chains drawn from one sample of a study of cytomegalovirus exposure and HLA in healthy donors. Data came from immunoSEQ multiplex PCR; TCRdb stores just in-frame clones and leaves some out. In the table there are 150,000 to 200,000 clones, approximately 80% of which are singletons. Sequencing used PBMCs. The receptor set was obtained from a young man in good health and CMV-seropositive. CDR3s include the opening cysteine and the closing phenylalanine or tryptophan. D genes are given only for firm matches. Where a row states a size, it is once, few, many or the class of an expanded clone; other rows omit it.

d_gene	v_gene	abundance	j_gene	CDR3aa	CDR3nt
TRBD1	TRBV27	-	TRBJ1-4	CASRDRGEKLFF	TGTGCCAGCAGAGACAGGGGCGAAAAACTGTTTTTT
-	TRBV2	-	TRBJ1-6	CASSGSRDTRSPLHF	TGTGCCAGCAGCGGATCCCGGGACACAAGATCACCCCTCCACTTT
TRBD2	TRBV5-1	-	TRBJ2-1	CASSWTSGGDNEQFF	TGCGCCAGCAGCTGGACTAGCGGAGGGGACAATGAGCAGTTCTTC
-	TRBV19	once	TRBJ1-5	CASTLGNQPQHF	TGTGCCAGTACCCTAGGCAATCAGCCCCAGCATTTT
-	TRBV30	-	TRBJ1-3	CAWSGGGTGNTIYF	TGTGCCTGGAGTGGCGGAGGAACTGGAAACACCATATATTTT
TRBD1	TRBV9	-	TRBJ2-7	CASSQTVAGTGIYEQYF	TGTGCCAGCAGCCAAACCGTGGCCGGGACAGGGATCTACGAGCAGTACTTC
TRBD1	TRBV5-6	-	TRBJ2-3	CASSLQGTPNVGDTQYF	TGTGCCAGCAGCTTACAGGGGACACCCAATGTTGGAGATACGCAGTATTTT
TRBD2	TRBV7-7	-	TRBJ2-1	CASSLQRGAPNEQFF	TGTGCCAGCAGCTTGCAGCGGGGGGCCCCCAATGAGCAGTTCTTC
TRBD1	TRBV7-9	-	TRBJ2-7	CASSKTGDYEQYF	TGTGCCAGCAGCAAAACAGGGGACTACGAGCAGTACTTC
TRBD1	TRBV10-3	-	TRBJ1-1	CAMGQGSTEAFF	TGTGCCATGGGACAGGGGAGCACTGAAGCTTTCTTT
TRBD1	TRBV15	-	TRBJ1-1	CATSGTGLREAFF	TGTGCCACCAGTGGGACAGGGTTGCGGGAAGCTTTCTTT
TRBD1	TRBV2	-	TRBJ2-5	CASRYTGEQTQYF	TGTGCCAGCAGATACACAGGGGAGCAGACCCAGTACTTC
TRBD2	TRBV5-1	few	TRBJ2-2	CASSFISGLAGNTGELFF	TGCGCCAGCAGCTTTATTTCCGGACTAGCGGGTAACACCGGGGAGCTGTTTTTT
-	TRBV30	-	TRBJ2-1	CAWRQGVKNEQFF	TGTGCCTGGAGACAGGGAGTTAAAAATGAGCAGTTCTTC
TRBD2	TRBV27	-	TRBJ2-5	CASSRGLAGTQETQYF	TGTGCCAGCAGTAGGGGACTAGCGGGGACCCAAGAGACCCAGTACTTC
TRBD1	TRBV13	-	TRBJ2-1	CASSRRDRGRHEQFF	TGTGCCAGCAGCCGACGGGACAGGGGAAGGCATGAGCAGTTCTTC
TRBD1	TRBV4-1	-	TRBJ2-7	CASSQEGTGGGDEQYF	TGCGCCAGCAGCCAAGAGGGTACAGGGGGAGGAGACGAGCAGTACTTC
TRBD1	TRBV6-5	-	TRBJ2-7	CASSYSPTGGGYEQYF	TGTGCCAGCAGTTACTCTCCGACAGGGGGGGGCTACGAGCAGTACTTC
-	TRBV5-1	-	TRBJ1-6	CASSLGGDSPLHF	TGCGCCAGCAGCTTGGGGGGGGATTCACCCCTCCACTTT
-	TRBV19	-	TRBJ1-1	CASSINTGRSMNTEAFF	TGTGCCAGTAGTATCAATACAGGGAGAAGCATGAACACTGAAGCTTTCTTT
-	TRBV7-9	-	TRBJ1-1	CSSTRTISEAFF	TGTTCCAGCACCAGGACAATCTCTGAAGCTTTCTTT
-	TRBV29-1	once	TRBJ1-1	CSEDDRLNTEAFF	TGCAGCGAAGACGACAGGCTGAACACTGAAGCTTTCTTT
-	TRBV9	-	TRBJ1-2	CASSVSRGLVF	TGTGCCAGCAGCGTTTCTCGGGGTTTAGTCTTC
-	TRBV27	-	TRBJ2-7	CASSPGNGRGKHEQYF	TGTGCCAGCAGTCCGGGTAATGGCAGGGGAAAGCACGAGCAGTACTTC
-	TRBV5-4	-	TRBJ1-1	CASSVGGRSDTEAFF	TGTGCCAGCTCAGTTGGAGGCAGGTCGGACACTGAAGCTTTCTTT
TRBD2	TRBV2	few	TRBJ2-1	CASSDPRIVTSGGYFSYNEQFF	TGTGCCAGCAGTGATCCTCGTATAGTAACTAGCGGGGGATACTTCTCCTACAATGAGCAGTTCTTC
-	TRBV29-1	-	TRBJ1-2	CSGRDGEGYTF	TGCAGCGGGAGGGACGGAGAGGGCTACACCTTC
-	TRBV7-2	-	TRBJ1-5	CASSLGLGGNQPQHF	TGTGCCAGCAGCTTAGGTCTGGGAGGCAATCAGCCCCAGCATTTT
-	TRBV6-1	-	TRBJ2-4	CASGDPGNIQYF	TGTGCCAGTGGAGACCCTGGAAACATTCAGTACTTC
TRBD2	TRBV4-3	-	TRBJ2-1	CASSQDAGLAGGYNEQFF	TGCGCCAGCAGCCAAGATGCCGGACTAGCGGGGGGGTACAATGAGCAGTTCTTC
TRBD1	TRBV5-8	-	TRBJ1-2	CASSPGQGERGYTF	TGTGCCAGCAGCCCGGGACAGGGGGAGAGGGGCTACACCTTC
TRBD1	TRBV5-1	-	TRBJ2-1	CASSLEDRDGDNEQFF	TGCGCCAGCAGCTTGGAAGACAGGGACGGGGACAATGAGCAGTTCTTC
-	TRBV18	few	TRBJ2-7	CASSPSSYEQYF	TGTGCCAGCTCACCCAGCTCCTACGAGCAGTACTTC
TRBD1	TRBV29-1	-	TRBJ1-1	CSVEAGGANTEAFF	TGCAGCGTTGAAGCAGGGGGAGCGAACACTGAAGCTTTCTTT
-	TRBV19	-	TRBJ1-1	CASSIGGTIYTEAFF	TGTGCCAGTAGTATAGGAGGAACGATTTACACTGAAGCTTTCTTT
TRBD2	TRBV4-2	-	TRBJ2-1	CASSHPSGPLSYNEQFF	TGTGCCAGCAGCCACCCTAGCGGGCCCCTCTCCTACAATGAGCAGTTCTTC
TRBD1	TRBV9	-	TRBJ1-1	CASSVGGGVNTEAFF	TGTGCCAGCAGCGTAGGAGGGGGCGTGAACACTGAAGCTTTCTTT
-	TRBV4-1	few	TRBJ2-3	CASSHPVSEGTDTQYF	TGCGCCAGCAGCCACCCGGTTAGCGAGGGCACAGATACGCAGTATTTT
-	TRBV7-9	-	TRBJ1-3	CASSSPVDSGNTIYF	TGTGCCAGCAGCTCCCCGGTAGACTCTGGAAACACCATATATTTT